This TCR beta chain appears in the sequencing data of a study of blood T cell repertoires in COVID-19. Looking at the study overall: Samples representing acute and convalescent COVID-19 were sourced from the United States, Italy and Spain. Nucleic acid was either cDNA or gDNA, and it came from T cells, B-cell-depleted T cells, or PBMCs.

Recruitment covered roughly 22 US areas and drew participants whose ages spanned 18 to 89 years. Participants reported their clinical history, and cohort assignment relied on those reports. Produced via immunoSEQ multiplex PCR; TCRdb's table is partial and in-frame only. The table lists 200,000 to 300,000 clones, around 90% of them singletons. Trimming removed 7 bases from V and 4 bases from J, with 13 bases in between. Germline V lookup: CDR1 SEHNR, CDR2 FQNEAQ (reference sequence). The CDR3 extends over 13 amino acids. The material sequenced was PBMCs or T cells enriched from blood (not recorded which). The chain recombines TRBV7-9 with TRBJ2-5, with a tentative D call TRBD2 (6 bases). The clonotype comes from a woman in her thirties with acute COVID-19. Here the CDR3 reads CASKEGLGETQYF. CDR3 nucleotide sequence: TGTGCCAGCAAGGAGGGGCTCGGAGAGACCCAGTACTTC.